These 7 T cell receptor beta chains were all obtained from the same sample, sequenced in a study of cytomegalovirus exposure and HLA in healthy donors. PCR was performed using 60 Vbeta and 13 Jbeta primers. Using immunoSEQ multiplex PCR, the repertoire was profiled, and TCRdb retains in-frame clones only, with some absent. Of 150,000 to 250,000 clones detected, 82% appear once; the ten largest clones hold about 0.092%. Source material: PBMCs. The receptors originated from a boy aged 2 to 10 in good health and CMV-seronegative.

The chain has TRBV7-8 and TRBJ2-3, with TRBD2 identical over 16 bases. This CDR3 is built from 19 residues. V was clipped by 5 bases and J by 6 bases; unmatched bases: 14. The V gene's germline CDR1 is SGHVS and CDR2 FQNEAQ. CDR3 region: CASSVISAGLAGGRDTQYF. CDR3 in DNA: TGTGCCAGCAGCGTAATATCAGCGGGACTAGCGGGGGGGCGTGATACGCAGTATTTT. Full variable domain (outside the CDR3, taken from reference TRBV7-8 and TRBJ2-3): GAGVSQSPRYKVAKRGQDVALRCDPISGHVSLFWYQQALGQGPEFLTYFQNEAQLDKSGLPSDRFFAERPEGSVSTLKIQRTQQEDSAVYLCASSVISAGLAGGRDTQYFGPGTRLTVL.

The chain joins TRBV5-4 to TRBJ2-5; TRBD2 matches 7 bases. The CDR3 is made up of 14 amino acids. Trimming cost V 4 bases and J 3 bases; bases outside gene matches: 6. Germline CDR1 reads SGHNT; CDR2 reads YYREEE (reference sequence). In DNA form, the CDR3 reads TGTGCCAGCAGCCCGGGCCTAGCGGAAGAGACCCAGTACTTC. The encoded protein is CASSPGLAEETQYF.

CDR3 sequence: CASSSRTGRENTEAFF. DNA of the CDR3: TGTGCCAGCAGCTCCCGGACAGGGAGGGAGAACACTGAAGCTTTCTTT. This chain links TRBV13 with TRBJ1-1; 8 positions agree with TRBD1. V shed 4 bases, J shed 1 base, and the junction held 8 bases outside the gene matches. Germline CDR1 and CDR2: PRHDT and FYEKMQ (reference sequence). The CDR3 is 16 amino acids.

This chain connects TRBV6-6 to TRBJ2-1; D possibly corresponds to TRBD2 (6 bases). Per the germline V gene, CDR1 is MNHNY and CDR2 is SVGAGI (reference sequence). V lost 6 bases and J lost 7, with 13 bases in between. CDR3 length equals 13 residues. In DNA, the CDR3 is TGTGCCAGCAGCCCCTTCGGGGGAAATGAGCAGTTCTTC. Amino acid sequence: CASSPFGGNEQFF.

V is TRBV6-6 and J is TRBJ2-5; 9 nucleotides agree with TRBD2. Trimming took 6 bases from V and 1 from J; bases not matched to a gene: 6. There are 15 residues in the CDR3. Germline V lookup: CDR1 MNHNY, CDR2 SVGAGI (reference sequence). CDR3 DNA: TGTGCCAGCAGACGAGGCGGGGGGGTCCAAGAGACCCAGTACTTC. This encodes CASRRGGGVQETQYF.

The chain uses TRBV7-8 and TRBJ1-2, with D maybe TRBD1 (5 bases). The CDR3 loop spans 18 amino acids. V was pared by 5 bases and J by 5 bases, with 27 bases between. Looked up from germline, CDR1 is SGHVS and CDR2 is FQNEAQ. CDR3 DNA sequence: TGTGCCAGCAGCCCCGGAGGGCAGGGTTCTTTATTTTGGTATGGCTACACCTTC. It codes for CASSPGGQGSLFWYGYTF.

This chain joins TRBV18 and TRBJ2-6; possibly TRBD1 for D (7 bases). Per germline, CDR1 KGHSH and CDR2 LQKENI. V was cut by 1 base and J by 2 bases, with 12 bases left in between. The CDR3 consists of 17 residues. CDR3 DNA: TGTGCCAGCTCACCACTGGAGGGGGCAGCTGGGGCCAACGTCCTGACTTTC. Its protein is CASSPLEGAAGANVLTF.